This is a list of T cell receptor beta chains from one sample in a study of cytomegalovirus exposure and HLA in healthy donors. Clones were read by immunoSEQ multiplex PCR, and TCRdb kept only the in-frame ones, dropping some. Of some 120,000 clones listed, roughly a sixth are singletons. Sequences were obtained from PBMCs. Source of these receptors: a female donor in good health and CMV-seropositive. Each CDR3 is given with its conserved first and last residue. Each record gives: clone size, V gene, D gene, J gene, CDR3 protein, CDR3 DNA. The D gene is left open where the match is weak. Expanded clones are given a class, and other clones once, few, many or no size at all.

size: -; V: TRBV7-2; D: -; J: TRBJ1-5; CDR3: CASSLVPGRQPQHF; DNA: TGTGCCAGCAGCTTAGTGCCGGGTCGTCAGCCCCAGCATTTT
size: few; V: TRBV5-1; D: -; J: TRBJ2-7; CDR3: CASSEHREKGIYEQYF; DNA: TGCGCCAGCAGCGAACACCGGGAGAAGGGCATCTACGAGCAGTACTTC
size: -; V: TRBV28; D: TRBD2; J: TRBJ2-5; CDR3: CASSPRTSGGVWETQYF; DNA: TGTGCCAGCAGTCCACGGACTAGCGGGGGGGTTTGGGAGACCCAGTACTTC
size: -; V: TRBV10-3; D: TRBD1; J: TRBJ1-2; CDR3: CAISEVLGQGKGYTF; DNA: TGTGCCATCAGTGAGGTCTTGGGACAGGGTAAAGGCTACACCTTC
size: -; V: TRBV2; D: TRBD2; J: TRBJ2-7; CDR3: CASFDGSGRSYEQYF; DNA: TGTGCCAGCTTCGATGGGAGCGGGAGATCCTACGAGCAGTACTTC
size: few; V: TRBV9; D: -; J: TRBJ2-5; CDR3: CASSVMSEGETQYF; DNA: TGTGCCAGCAGCGTAATGAGCGAGGGAGAGACCCAGTACTTC
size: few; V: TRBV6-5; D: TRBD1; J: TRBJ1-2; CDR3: CASSTRTGDGYTF; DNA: TGTGCCAGCAGTACGCGGACAGGGGATGGCTACACCTTC
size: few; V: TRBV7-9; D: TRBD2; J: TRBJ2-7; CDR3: CASSLASGQTYEQYF; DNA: TGTGCCAGCAGCTTAGCTAGCGGGCAGACCTACGAGCAGTACTTC
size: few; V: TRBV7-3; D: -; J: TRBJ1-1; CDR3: CASSLNGGDYTEAFF; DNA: TGTGCCAGCAGCTTAAACGGGGGTGATTACACTGAAGCTTTCTTT
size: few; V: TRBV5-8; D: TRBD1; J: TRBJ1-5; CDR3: CASSRDRAPQHF; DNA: TGTGCCAGCAGCAGAGACAGGGCTCCCCAGCATTTT
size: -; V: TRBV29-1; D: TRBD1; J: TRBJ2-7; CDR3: CSVSGTGTEQYF; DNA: TGCAGCGTCTCCGGGACAGGAACCGAGCAGTACTTC
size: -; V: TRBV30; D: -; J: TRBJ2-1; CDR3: CAWSVLWGEYNEQFF; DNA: TGTGCCTGGAGTGTACTATGGGGGGAATACAATGAGCAGTTCTTC
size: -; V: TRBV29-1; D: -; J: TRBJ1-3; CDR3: CSVDGGGNTIYF; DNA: TGCAGCGTTGACGGGGGTGGAAACACCATATATTTT
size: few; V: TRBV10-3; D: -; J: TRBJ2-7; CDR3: CAISDPDRYEQYF; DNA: TGTGCCATCAGTGATCCGGACAGATACGAGCAGTACTTC
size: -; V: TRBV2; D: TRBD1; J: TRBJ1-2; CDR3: CASLRDRPVNYGYTF; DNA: TGTGCCAGCCTCCGGGACAGACCTGTTAACTATGGCTACACCTTC
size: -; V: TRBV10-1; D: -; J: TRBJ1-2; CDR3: CASSPGRQDNYGYTF; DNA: TGCGCCAGCAGTCCCGGGAGGCAAGATAACTATGGCTACACCTTC
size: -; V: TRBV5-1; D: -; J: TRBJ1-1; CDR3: CASSLYGTGMTEAFF; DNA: TGCGCCAGCAGCTTGTATGGTACGGGGATGACTGAAGCTTTCTTT
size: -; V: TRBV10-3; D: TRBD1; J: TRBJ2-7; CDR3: CAISQQSGTGYF; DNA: TGTGCCATCAGCCAACAATCCGGGACAGGGTACTTC
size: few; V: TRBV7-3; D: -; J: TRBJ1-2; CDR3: CASSLNREGGYTF; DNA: TGTGCCAGCAGCTTAAACAGGGAGGGAGGCTACACCTTC
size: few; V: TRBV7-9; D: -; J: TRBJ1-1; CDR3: CASSLCTGWCTEAFF; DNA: TGTGCCAGCAGCTTATGTACAGGGTGGTGCACTGAAGCTTTCTTT
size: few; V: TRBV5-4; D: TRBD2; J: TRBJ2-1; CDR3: CASILVAGGSHNEQFF; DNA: TGTGCCAGCATCCTCGTAGCGGGAGGCTCACACAATGAGCAGTTCTTC
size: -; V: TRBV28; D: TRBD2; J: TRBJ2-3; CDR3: CASSYSSVALQLAGATHNTDTQYF; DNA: TGTGCCAGCAGCTACTCGTCCGTGGCCTTGCAACTAGCGGGAGCGACACACAACACAGATACGCAGTATTTT
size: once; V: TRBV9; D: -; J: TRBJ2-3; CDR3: CASSVGSGTDTQYF; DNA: TGTGCCAGCAGCGTTGGAAGCGGCACAGATACGCAGTATTTT
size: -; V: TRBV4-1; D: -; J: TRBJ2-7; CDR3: CASSRQGLPPTYEQYF; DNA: TGCGCCAGCAGTCGACAGGGACTTCCCCCTACCTACGAGCAGTACTTC
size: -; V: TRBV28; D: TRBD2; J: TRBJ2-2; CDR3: CASSYMLAGAAGELFF; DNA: TGTGCCAGCAGTTACATGTTAGCGGGAGCGGCCGGGGAGCTGTTTTTT
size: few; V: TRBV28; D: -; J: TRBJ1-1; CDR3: CASKGIANTEAFF; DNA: TGTGCCAGTAAGGGGATTGCGAACACTGAAGCTTTCTTT
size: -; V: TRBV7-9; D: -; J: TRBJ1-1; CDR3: CASGLGTEAFF; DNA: TGTGCCAGCGGCCTTGGCACTGAAGCTTTCTTT
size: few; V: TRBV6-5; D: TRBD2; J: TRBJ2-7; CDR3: CASSYFSGLAGVEQYF; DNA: TGTGCCAGCAGTTACTTCTCGGGACTAGCGGGGGTTGAGCAGTACTTC
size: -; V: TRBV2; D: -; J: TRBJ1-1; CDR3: CASSNDPWTEAFF; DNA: TGTGCCAGCAGCAACGACCCTTGGACAGAAGCTTTCTTT
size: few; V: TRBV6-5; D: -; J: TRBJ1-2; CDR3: CASSDPRRIVNGYTF; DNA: TGTGCCAGCAGCGACCCCCGCAGGATCGTGAATGGCTACACCTTC
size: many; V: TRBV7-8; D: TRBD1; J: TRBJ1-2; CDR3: CASSLGQGNYGYTF; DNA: TGTGCCAGCAGCTTGGGACAGGGTAACTATGGCTACACCTTC
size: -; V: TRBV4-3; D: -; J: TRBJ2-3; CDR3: CASSQDGVTDTQYF; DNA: TGCGCCAGCAGCCAAGACGGGGTCACAGATACGCAGTATTTT
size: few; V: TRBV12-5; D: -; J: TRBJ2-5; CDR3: CASGLGAPQETQYF; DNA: TGTGCTAGTGGCTTGGGAGCGCCGCAAGAGACCCAGTACTTC
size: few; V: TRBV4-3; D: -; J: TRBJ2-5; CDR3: CASSLQGGETQYF; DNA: TGCGCCAGCAGCTTACAGGGAGGGGAGACCCAGTACTTC
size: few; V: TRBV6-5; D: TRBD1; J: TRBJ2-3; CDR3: CASTVDRGDTQYF; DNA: TGTGCCAGCACAGTAGACAGGGGCGATACGCAGTATTTT
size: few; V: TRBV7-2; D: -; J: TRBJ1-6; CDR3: CASREQNGSPLHF; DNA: TGTGCCAGCAGAGAACAAAATGGCTCACCCCTCCACTTT
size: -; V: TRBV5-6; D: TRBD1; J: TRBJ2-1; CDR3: CAGRTGSSYNEQFF; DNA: TGTGCCGGAAGGACAGGGAGCTCCTACAATGAGCAGTTCTTC
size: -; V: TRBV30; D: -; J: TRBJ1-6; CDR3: CAWSPTEYNSPLHF; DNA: TGTGCCTGGAGTCCCACAGAATATAATTCACCCCTCCACTTT
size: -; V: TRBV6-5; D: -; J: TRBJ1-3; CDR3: CASSPRGYGNTIYF; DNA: TGTGCCAGCAGTCCGCGGGGATATGGAAACACCATATATTTT
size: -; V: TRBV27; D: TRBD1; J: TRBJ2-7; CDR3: CASSSGTGGAYEQYF; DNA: TGTGCCAGCAGCTCCGGGACAGGGGGCGCCTACGAGCAGTACTTC
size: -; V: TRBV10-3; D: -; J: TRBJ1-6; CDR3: CAHSREGYNSPLHF; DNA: TGTGCCCATTCACGGGAGGGCTATAATTCACCCCTCCACTTT
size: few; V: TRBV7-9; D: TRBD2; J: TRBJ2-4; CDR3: CASSIAGGNIQYF; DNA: TGTGCCAGCAGCATAGCGGGAGGGAACATTCAGTACTTC
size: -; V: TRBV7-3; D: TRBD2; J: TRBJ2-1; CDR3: CASSRGLAEYNEQFF; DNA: TGTGCCAGCAGCCGCGGACTAGCGGAATACAATGAGCAGTTCTTC
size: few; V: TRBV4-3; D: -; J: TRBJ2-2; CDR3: CANSQGELAGRTGELFF; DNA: TGCGCCAACAGCCAGGGGGAGCTAGCGGGTCGCACCGGGGAGCTGTTTTTT
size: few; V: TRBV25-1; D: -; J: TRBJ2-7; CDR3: CASSAKWDNPYEQYF; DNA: TGTGCCAGCAGTGCGAAATGGGACAACCCCTACGAGCAGTACTTC
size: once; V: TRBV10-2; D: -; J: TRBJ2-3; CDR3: CASSALGVAGRSDTQYF; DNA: TGCGCCAGCAGTGCCCTCGGGGTCGCCGGAAGGTCAGATACGCAGTATTTT
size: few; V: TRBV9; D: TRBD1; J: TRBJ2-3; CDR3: CASSYPDRADTQYF; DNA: TGTGCCAGCAGCTACCCCGACAGGGCAGATACGCAGTATTTT
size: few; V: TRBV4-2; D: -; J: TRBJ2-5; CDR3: CASSQDTEETQYF; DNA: TGTGCCAGCAGCCAAGACACAGAAGAGACCCAGTACTTC
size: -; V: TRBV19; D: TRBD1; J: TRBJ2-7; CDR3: CASTRTGLDEQYF; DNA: TGTGCCAGTACCCGGACAGGTTTAGACGAGCAGTACTTC
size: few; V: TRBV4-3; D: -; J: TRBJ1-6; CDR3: CASSQDRRAGVDSPLHF; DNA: TGCGCCAGCAGCCAAGATCGACGGGCAGGGGTTGATTCACCCCTCCACTTT
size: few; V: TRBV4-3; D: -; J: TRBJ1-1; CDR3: CASSPGGFGGTEAFF; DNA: TGCGCCAGCAGCCCCGGAGGTTTTGGCGGCACTGAAGCTTTCTTT
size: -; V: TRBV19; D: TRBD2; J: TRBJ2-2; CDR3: CASSILAGTGELFF; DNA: TGTGCCAGTAGTATACTAGCGGGCACCGGGGAGCTGTTTTTT
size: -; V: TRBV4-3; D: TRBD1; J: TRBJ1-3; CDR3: CASSQSVSSGQGPGNTIYF; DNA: TGCGCCAGCAGCCAATCTGTTTCGTCGGGACAGGGGCCTGGAAACACCATATATTTT
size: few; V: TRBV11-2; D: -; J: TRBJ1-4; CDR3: CASSFYRDRELFF; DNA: TGTGCCAGCAGCTTTTACAGGGATCGGGAACTGTTTTTT
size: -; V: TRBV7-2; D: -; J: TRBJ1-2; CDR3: CASSLQLGAFDGYGYTF; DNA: TGTGCCAGCAGCTTGCAGCTAGGCGCGTTCGACGGCTATGGCTACACCTTC
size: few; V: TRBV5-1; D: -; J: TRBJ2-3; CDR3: CASSPDTTDTQYF; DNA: TGCGCCAGCAGCCCGGACACTACAGATACGCAGTATTTT
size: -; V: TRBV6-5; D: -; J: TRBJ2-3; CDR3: CASSYSVGTDTQYF; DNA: TGTGCCAGCAGTTACTCAGTAGGCACAGATACGCAGTATTTT
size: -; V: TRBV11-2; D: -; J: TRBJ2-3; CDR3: CASSPQDRSTDTQYF; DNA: TGTGCCAGCAGCCCACAAGACAGGAGCACAGATACGCAGTATTTT